The TCR beta chain under discussion was sequenced for a study of blood T cell repertoires in COVID-19. Original handling: By means of reference gene primer amplification, nucleated cell counts were estimated. The method was immunoSEQ multiplex PCR; TCRdb's version includes in-frame clones alone and lacks a portion of them. The DNA was the basis for D and trimming; V, J and clone size are from that table. The sample comprises some 150,000 clones, around 82% of which are singletons, and approximately 6% rests with the top ten. Researchers sorted participants into cohorts using their self-reported clinical history. Trimming removed 7 bases at V and 4 bases at J, with 16 bases between. The CDR3 runs 14 residues. Germline-derived CDR1 and CDR2 are MNHEY and SVGAGI.

Source material: PBMCs or T cells enriched from blood (not recorded which). The origin of this receptor is a woman between 50 and 59 years old who had recovered from COVID-19. This sequence joins TRBV6-5 and TRBJ1-1; weak D call: TRBD1 (6 bases). CDR3 nucleotide sequence: TGTGCCAGCACAAGAACAGGGCCGATCACTGAAGCTTTCTTT. This sequence encodes CASTRTGPITEAFF.